The clone carrying this TCR beta chain was recorded a few times. Antigen: not known. The data stem from a study of human T cells and chemical hapten exposure. On the study more broadly: Sensitizing treatment utilized 2% DPC over a 2 cm by 2 cm portion of upper inner arm skin.

The study's library attached unique molecular identifiers to single cDNA molecules. One entry per CDR3 protein, called by TCRdb with MiXCR from the RACE reads. Among roughly 100,000 distinct CDR3 sequences listed, 12% were seen once. Time point defined: pre-sensitization, week 0. This sample's treatment: therapeutic diphenylcyclopropenone sensitization with weekly scalp DPC. Germline V lookup: CDR1 MNHEY, CDR2 SVGEGT. V shed 5 bases and J 3 bases; nucleotides not matched to a gene: 11. The length of the CDR3 is 17 residues. General observations from the study: Following DPC sensitization, TCRs present above 1 in 1000 frequency showed no change. A positive correlation with patch test score was found for PT1 expanded TCR counts.

V is TRBV6-2 or TRBV6-3 and J is TRBJ2-7; TRBD1 agrees at 12 bases. Here the sequenced sample was whole blood, taken in connection with sensitization to the hapten diphenylcyclopropenone (DPC). The clonotype was recovered from a woman aged 45-59 years with alopecia areata. Some clones in this sample may be carry-over from other donors' samples. DNA for the CDR3: TGTGCCAGCAGTACCTCCGGGACAGGGGGCGAGGACTACGAGCAGTACTTC. It codes for CASSTSGTGGEDYEQYF.